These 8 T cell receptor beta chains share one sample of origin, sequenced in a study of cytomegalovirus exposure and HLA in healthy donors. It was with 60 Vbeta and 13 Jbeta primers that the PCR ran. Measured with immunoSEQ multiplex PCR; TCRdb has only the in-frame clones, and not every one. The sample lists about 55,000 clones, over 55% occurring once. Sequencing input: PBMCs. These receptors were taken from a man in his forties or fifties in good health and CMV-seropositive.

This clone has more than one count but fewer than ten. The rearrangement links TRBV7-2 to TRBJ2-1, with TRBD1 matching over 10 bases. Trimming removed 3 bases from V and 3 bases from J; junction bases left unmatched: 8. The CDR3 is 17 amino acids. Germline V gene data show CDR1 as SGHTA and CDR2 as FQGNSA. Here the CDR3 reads CASSLRDRGGYYNEQFF. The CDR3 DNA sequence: TGTGCCAGCAGCTTGAGGGACAGGGGAGGATACTACAATGAGCAGTTCTTC. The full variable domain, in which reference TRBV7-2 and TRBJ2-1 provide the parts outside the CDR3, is GAGVSQSPSNKVTEKGKDVELRCDPISGHTALYWYRQSLGQGLEFLIYFQGNSAPDKSGLPSDRFSAERTGGSVSTLTIQRTQQEDSAVYLCASSLRDRGGYYNEQFFGPGTRLTVL.

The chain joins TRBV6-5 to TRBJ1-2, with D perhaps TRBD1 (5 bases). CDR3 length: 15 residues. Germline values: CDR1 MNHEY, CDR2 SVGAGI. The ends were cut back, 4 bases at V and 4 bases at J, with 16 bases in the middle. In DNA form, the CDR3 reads TGTGCCAGCAGTTTCCGGGACTCCCGCCGCTATGGCTACACCTTC. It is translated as CASSFRDSRRYGYTF.

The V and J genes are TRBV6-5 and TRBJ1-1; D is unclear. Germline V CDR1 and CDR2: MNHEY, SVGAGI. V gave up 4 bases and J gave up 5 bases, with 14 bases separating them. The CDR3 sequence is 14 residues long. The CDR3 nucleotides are TGTGCCAGCAGTTCCTACGGGAGGGATACTGAAGCTTTCTTT. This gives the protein CASSSYGRDTEAFF.

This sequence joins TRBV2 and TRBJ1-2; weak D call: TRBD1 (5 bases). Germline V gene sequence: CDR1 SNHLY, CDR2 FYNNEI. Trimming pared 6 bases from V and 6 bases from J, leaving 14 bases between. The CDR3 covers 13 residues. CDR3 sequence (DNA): TGTGCCAGCAGAGGCGGGACCTATGATGGCTACACCTTC. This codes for CASRGGTYDGYTF.

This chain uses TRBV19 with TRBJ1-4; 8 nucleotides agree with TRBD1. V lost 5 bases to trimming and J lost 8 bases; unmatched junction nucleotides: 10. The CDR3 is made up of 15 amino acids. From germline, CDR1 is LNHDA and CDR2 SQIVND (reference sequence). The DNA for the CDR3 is TGTGCCAGTAGTGCGGACAGGGAAGTGGGGGAAAAACTGTTTTTT. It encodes CASSADREVGEKLFF.

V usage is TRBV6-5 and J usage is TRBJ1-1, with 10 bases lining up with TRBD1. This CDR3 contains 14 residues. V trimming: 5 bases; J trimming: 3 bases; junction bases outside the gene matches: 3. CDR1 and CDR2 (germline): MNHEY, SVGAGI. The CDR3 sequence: CASSPTGGYTEAFF. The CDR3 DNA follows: TGTGCCAGCAGTCCGACAGGGGGCTACACTGAAGCTTTCTTT.

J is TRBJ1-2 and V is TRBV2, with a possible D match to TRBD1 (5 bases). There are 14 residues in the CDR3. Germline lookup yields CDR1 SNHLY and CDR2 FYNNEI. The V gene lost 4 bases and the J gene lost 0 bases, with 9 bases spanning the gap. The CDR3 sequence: CASSAGQANYGYTF. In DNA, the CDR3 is TGTGCCAGCAGTGCAGGGCAAGCTAACTATGGCTACACCTTC.

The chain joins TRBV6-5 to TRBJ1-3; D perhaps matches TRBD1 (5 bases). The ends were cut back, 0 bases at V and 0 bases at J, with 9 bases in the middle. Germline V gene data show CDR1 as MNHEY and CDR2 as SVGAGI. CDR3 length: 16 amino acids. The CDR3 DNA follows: TGTGCCAGCAGTTACTCGCAGGGCGACTCTGGAAACACCATATATTTT. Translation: CASSYSQGDSGNTIYF.